Listed below are T cell receptor beta chains from one sample, sequenced in a study of T cells in Graves' hyperthyroidism and ophthalmopathy. TCRdb reprocessed the multiplex PCR reads via MiXCR and lists one record per CDR3 protein. The repertoire consists of 600,000 or so distinct CDR3 sequences, with just over 45% occurring once and the leading ten covering roughly 8.2%. What was sequenced was peripheral blood or thyroid tissue (not recorded which). The receptor source for this set is a woman aged 18-35 years with Graves' hyperthyroidism. CDR3s include the opening cysteine and the closing phenylalanine or tryptophan. The D gene is left open where the match is weak. Clone sizes are given selectively: once, few, many, or a class where the clone is expanded.

.	TRBV7-8	many	TRBJ2-7	TGTGCCAGCAGTCTCGGGCCTTACGACGAGCAGTACTTC	CASSLGPYDEQYF
TRBD2	TRBV24-1	.	TRBJ2-5	TGTGCCACCAGTGCCCAGAGCGGGGTGACCCAGTACTTC	CATSAQSGVTQYF
.	TRBV3-1	.	TRBJ2-2	TGTGCCAGCAGCCAAGATCCGACCTGGGGGGAGCTGTTTTTT	CASSQDPTWGELFF
.	TRBV12-3/TRBV12-4	.	TRBJ2-3	TGTGCCAGCAGTCTGGTGGGCTCAGATACGCAGTATTTT	CASSLVGSDTQYF
.	TRBV7-9	.	TRBJ1-6	TGTGCCAGCACCCTTGGGGCAGGGTCGGGAAATTCACCCCTCCACTTT	CASTLGAGSGNSPLHF
.	TRBV15	many	TRBJ1-1	TGTGCCACCAGCAGAGATCTGGGAATCCCTGAAGCTTTCTTT	CATSRDLGIPEAFF
.	TRBV6-4	.	TRBJ2-2	TGTGCCAGCGCCTCAGAGGCGAACACCGGGGAGCTGTTTTTT	CASASEANTGELFF
TRBD2	TRBV9	.	TRBJ2-7	TGTGCCAGCAGCGTAGGCCTAGCGGGAGGCTACGAGCAGTGCTTC	CASSVGLAGGYEQCF
.	TRBV7-9	many	TRBJ1-1	TGTGCCAGCAGCTTAGGGGGGGGGCTGGCTTTCTTT	CASSLGGGLAFF
TRBD1	TRBV7-2	many	TRBJ1-4	TGTGCCAGCAGCTTAGGAGGGCAGGGGGGAGAAAAACTGTTTTTT	CASSLGGQGGEKLFF
.	TRBV7-9	many	TRBJ1-4	TGTGCCAGCAGGAAGGGGAAGGTCGCGCAGAGGAATGAAAAACTGTTTTTT	CASRKGKVAQRNEKLFF
TRBD1	TRBV15	many	TRBJ2-7	TGTGCCACCAGCATAGGGACAGGGTTCTACGAGCAGTACTTC	CATSIGTGFYEQYF
.	TRBV24-1	.	TRBJ2-7	TGTGCCACCAGTGATGCTGAAGGGATAGAGCAGTACTTC	CATSDAEGIEQYF
TRBD2	TRBV7-9	many	TRBJ2-5	TGTGCCAGCCGGCGGGAGGAGACCCAGTACTTC	CASRREETQYF
.	TRBV20-1	.	TRBJ1-5	TGCAGTGCCCTAGTTTCGGCTTGGCATAGCAATCAGCCCCAGCATTTT	CSALVSAWHSNQPQHF
.	TRBV19	few	TRBJ1-4	TGTGCCAAAGCCCAGGTGGATAATGAAAAACTGTTTTTT	CAKAQVDNEKLFF
TRBD1	TRBV7-2	many	TRBJ1-2	TGTGCCAGCAGCCTGGGACAGTATGGCTACACCTTC	CASSLGQYGYTF
.	TRBV4-2	.	TRBJ2-7	TGTGCCAGCAGCCAAGAGGAGGCGGGGATCTCCTCCTACGAGCAGTACTTC	CASSQEEAGISSYEQYF
.	TRBV2	few	TRBJ1-1	TGTGCCAGCAGTGATGTGTTGAACACTGAAGCTTTCTTT	CASSDVLNTEAFF
TRBD1	TRBV7-2	many	TRBJ2-7	TGTGCCAGCACCCGACAGGGAGTCCACGAGCAGTACTTC	CASTRQGVHEQYF
.	TRBV29-1	.	TRBJ2-6	TGCAGCGTTGCTAGGGTAGGGGCCAACGTCCTGACTTTC	CSVARVGANVLTF
.	TRBV9	.	TRBJ2-2	TGTGCCAGCAGCGTGGGTAGAGAAGACACCGGGGAGCTGTTTTTT	CASSVGREDTGELFF
TRBD1	TRBV2	many	TRBJ1-4	TGTGCCAGCCAGCGGACAGGATCATACGAAAAACTGTTTTTT	CASQRTGSYEKLFF
.	TRBV25-1	.	TRBJ2-2	TGTGCCAGCAGCGCTCACCGGGACAAGAACACCGGGGAGCTGTTTTTT	CASSAHRDKNTGELFF
TRBD1	TRBV7-2	.	TRBJ2-1	TGTGCCAGCAGCCCGACCGGACAGGACAACAATGAGCAGTTCTTC	CASSPTGQDNNEQFF
TRBD1	TRBV14	few	TRBJ1-1	TGTGCCAGCAGCCAGTGGACAGGGGGCGGAACTGAAGCTTTCTTT	CASSQWTGGGTEAFF
.	TRBV9	few	TRBJ1-3	TGTGCCAGCATGAAAGGGGTGAACACCATATATTTT	CASMKGVNTIYF
.	TRBV29-1	few	TRBJ2-2	TGCAGCGTTGAGGGGCCTTGGTCCCACACCGGGGAGCTGTTTTTT	CSVEGPWSHTGELFF
.	TRBV27	.	TRBJ1-2	TGTGCCAGCAGTTCGGGGGAAAACTATGGCTACACCTTC	CASSSGENYGYTF